These 3 T cell receptor beta chains originate from one sample sequenced in a study of T-cell memory formation after mild COVID-19. Each CDR3 protein is one row after TCRdb ran MiXCR on the 5' RACE reads. The data contain roughly 200,000 distinct CDR3 sequences, roughly a fifth of them seen just once; the ten biggest clones take up roughly 24%. The sequencing sample was made of PBMCs or a T cell subset sorted from them (not recorded which). These receptors were obtained from an adult woman who had mild COVID-19 (a few samples of this study predate the infection). Cell type and time point are not known.

CDR3 sequence: CASSLTRDTEAFF. As DNA, the CDR3 is TGTGCCAGCAGCTTGACCAGGGACACTGAAGCTTTCTTT. This chain links TRBV7-9 with TRBJ1-1; weak D call: TRBD1 (5 bases). The CDR3 is 13 amino acids. Trimming took off 3 bases at V and 3 bases at J, with 8 bases between the two ends. Germline V lookup: CDR1 SEHNR, CDR2 FQNEAQ (reference sequence).

The chain joins TRBV6-1 to TRBJ1-5; no firm D call. The CDR3 is made up of 18 amino acids. Germline V CDR1 and CDR2: MNHNS, SASEGT. The V gene lost 2 bases and the J gene lost 0 bases, with 17 bases spanning the gap. The CDR3 spells CASSELPASIYSNQPQHF. The CDR3 bases are TGTGCCAGCAGTGAATTGCCGGCGAGTATCTATAGCAATCAGCCCCAGCATTTT.

This chain joins TRBV20-1 and TRBJ2-7; TRBD1 aligns across 9 bases. CDR1 is DFQATT and CDR2 is SNEGSKA in the germline V gene (reference sequence). The junction had 3 bases not matched to a gene; V was cut back by 6 bases and J by 6 bases. This CDR3 region has 11 residues. The CDR3 loop is CSARQGGEQYF. The CDR3, as DNA: TGCAGTGCAAGACAGGGGGGCGAGCAGTACTTC.